This paragraph reports one T cell receptor beta chain. Its antigen is as yet unknown. This PCR relied on a set of 60 Vbeta primers and 13 Jbeta primers. The protocol was immunoSEQ multiplex PCR, while the TCRdb copy is restricted to in-frame clones and leaves out a portion. The table has some 100,000 clones, approximately 77% seen once. These data are taken from a study of cytomegalovirus exposure and HLA in healthy donors. Overall study findings and caveats: Specificity of a few CMV-associated chains for CMV antigens was verified in vitro. In most subjects, TCR beta sequences reportedly gave accurate predictions of HLA-A and HLA-B alleles. Later analysis found that TCR beta chains associated with HLA were more clonally expanded than other, equally common chains.

V lost 7 bases, J lost 0 bases, and 21 bases lay in between. Germline CDR1 reads MGHDK; CDR2 reads SYGVNS. CDR3 length: 18 amino acids. Input material: PBMCs. The TCR was taken from a male donor in good health and CMV-seropositive. V gene TRBV25-1 combines with J gene TRBJ1-4; D is unclear. The CDR3, as DNA: TGTGCCAGCAAAAGCGGTGGGCAGAAACTCTCAACTAATGAAAAACTGTTTTTT. Its translation: CASKSGGQKLSTNEKLFF.